This T cell receptor (beta chain) emerged from a study of blood T cell repertoires in COVID-19. Whole-study context: The samples span acute and convalescent COVID-19 from the United States, Italy and Spain. PBMCs, B-cell-depleted T cells, or T cells were the source of the cDNA or gDNA that made up the material.

V dropped 1 base and J dropped 5 bases, with 8 bases sitting between them. This CDR3 has 14 amino acids. Germline loops: CDR1 SGHTA, CDR2 FQGNSA. In the authors' workflow: Nucleated cell number was recorded as an estimate derived from reference gene primer amplification. Assay: immunoSEQ multiplex PCR; the TCRdb copy retains only in-frame clones and omits some. V and J calls and clone size follow that table, whereas D and trimming were derived from the DNA. There are about 140,000 clones in the sample; 85% to 90% occur only once, and approximately 10% lies in the top ten. Input material: peripheral blood. The chain has TRBV7-2 and TRBJ2-2; D possibly corresponds to TRBD2 (5 bases). The clonotype originates from a woman aged 80 or over with acute or convalescent COVID-19. Written as DNA, the CDR3 is TGTGCCAGCAGCTTAGATGGGGAGACCGGGGAGCTGTTTTTT. Translation: CASSLDGETGELFF.